One sample yielded the 2 T cell receptor beta chains listed below, sequenced in a study of cytomegalovirus exposure and HLA in healthy donors. With 60 Vbeta and 13 Jbeta primers, the PCR was carried out. Data came from immunoSEQ multiplex PCR; TCRdb stores just in-frame clones and leaves some out. The sample includes tens of thousands of clones. Source material: PBMCs. Source of these receptors: a female donor in good health and CMV-seropositive.

The chain uses TRBV5-1 and TRBJ2-1, with 8 bases lining up with TRBD1. This CDR3 is 15 amino acids long. The germline gives CDR1 SGHRS, CDR2 YFSETQ. J was trimmed by 1 base and V by 4 bases; bases with no gene match: 4. CDR3 loop: CASSPGQGSYNEQFF. The CDR3 nucleotides are TGCGCCAGCAGCCCCGGACAGGGTTCCTACAATGAGCAGTTCTTC.

The chain joins TRBV6-5 to TRBJ2-7; 7 bases align to TRBD2. The J segment lost 4 bases and the V segment lost 5 bases, leaving 11 bases of the junction unmatched. The CDR3 is 15 amino acids. Germline-derived CDR1 and CDR2 are MNHEY and SVGAGI. The CDR3 sequence is CASSGPGEGRYEQYF. CDR3 DNA sequence: TGTGCCAGCAGTGGTCCGGGGGAGGGGCGGTACGAGCAGTACTTC.